This T cell receptor beta chain was found in a study of cytomegalovirus exposure and HLA in healthy donors. Study observations and caveats: A missense variant in DCLRE1C was later tied to TCR beta V- and J-gene trimming.

PCR involved 60 Vbeta and 13 Jbeta primers. Sequencing was performed with immunoSEQ multiplex PCR; in TCRdb, only in-frame clones are kept and a portion is missing. This table holds about 160,000 clones, roughly 70% found once. As to this clone: Its antigen is not known.

V was trimmed by 5 bases and J by 1 base, leaving 10 bases between them. Germline V lookup: CDR1 SSHAT, CDR2 FNYEAQ (reference sequence). CDR3 length: 14 residues. The sample taken for sequencing was PBMCs. The V and J genes are TRBV7-7 and TRBJ2-3; the D gene is possibly TRBD1 (5 bases). This receptor was obtained from a woman between 45 and 60 years old in good health and CMV-seropositive. The CDR3 DNA reads TGTGCCAGCAGCGCGACAGATGGCACAGATACGCAGTATTTT. It translates to CASSATDGTDTQYF.